The rows below give T cell receptor beta chains drawn from one sample of a study of regulatory T cells in long-lasting Graves disease. One entry per CDR3 protein results from TCRdb running MiXCR on the multiplex PCR reads. Of hundreds of thousands of distinct CDR3 sequences in the sample, about 15% were seen once. The sample also formed part of further work on T cells in Graves' hyperthyroidism and ophthalmopathy.

Sequences were derived from peripheral blood mononuclear cells (PBMCs), sampled at new diagnosis, from a patient treated with antithyroid drugs. The receptors derive from a woman between 40 and 55 years old with Graves disease. Both conserved end residues are part of each CDR3. A D gene is named only where the DNA matches it firmly. Clone size is given for some rows only: seen once, a few or many times, or a class if the clone is expanded.

TRBJ1-4,TRBV30,NA,NA,TGTGCCTGGACAAGCATATCAACTAATGAAAAACTGTTTTTT,CAWTSISTNEKLFF
TRBJ1-2,TRBV7-8,NA,many,TGTGCCAGCAGTCAATCCAGGACCGAGGTATATGGCTACACCTTC,CASSQSRTEVYGYTF
TRBJ1-2,TRBV28,NA,many,TGTGCCAGCAGTTTCCGGCATGGCTACACCTTC,CASSFRHGYTF
TRBJ2-1,TRBV28,TRBD2,NA,TGTGCCAACAGTATGACTAGCGGGATCTACAATGAGCAGTTCTTC,CANSMTSGIYNEQFF
TRBJ2-7,TRBV11-3,NA,many,TGTGCCAGCAGCTTAGTAGAATACGAGCAGTACTTC,CASSLVEYEQYF
TRBJ2-1,TRBV10-2,NA,NA,TGCGCCAGCAGTAGGGACCCCCTTGGGAGGCAGTTCTTC,CASSRDPLGRQFF
TRBJ2-2,TRBV10-3,NA,NA,TGTGCCATCAGCCCCCTGGACTTCTCGAACACCGGGGAGCTGTTTTTT,CAISPLDFSNTGELFF
TRBJ1-1,TRBV6-2/TRBV6-3,NA,few,TGTGCCAGCAGTTATACCGGGGCCACTGAAGCTTTCTTT,CASSYTGATEAFF
TRBJ2-7,TRBV29-1,TRBD2,many,TGCAGCGTGAGGTCTAGCGGAGCTCAGCCCTACGAGCAGTACTTC,CSVRSSGAQPYEQYF
TRBJ2-3,TRBV2,TRBD2,many,TGTGCCAGCAAGGAAGCGGGAGGATCAGATACGCAGTATTTT,CASKEAGGSDTQYF
TRBJ2-1,TRBV11-3,TRBD2,NA,TGTGCCAGCAGCCCCCCCGGGCTAGCGGGAGGGGTTGAGCAGTTCTTC,CASSPPGLAGGVEQFF
TRBJ2-4,TRBV5-8,NA,NA,TGTGCCAGCAGAGGGCGGGACATTCAGTACTTC,CASRGRDIQYF
TRBJ2-3,TRBV2,TRBD1,NA,TGTGCCAGCAGGGCCGAGGGGGCTGGTACGCAGTATTTT,CASRAEGAGTQYF
TRBJ2-2,TRBV29-1,TRBD1,NA,TGCAGCGTCGAAGACAGGGGGCGAAATCCCACCGGGGAGCTGTTTTTT,CSVEDRGRNPTGELFF
TRBJ2-1,TRBV28,TRBD2,few,TGTGCCAGCACTAGGACTAGCGGGAGGACGACCTACAATGAGCAGTTCTTC,CASTRTSGRTTYNEQFF
TRBJ2-7,TRBV11-2,TRBD1,many,TGTGCCAGCAGCTTAGGACAAGGGGGCTGGTACGAGCAGTACTTC,CASSLGQGGWYEQYF
TRBJ1-5,TRBV7-2,NA,many,TGTGCCAGCAGCTTAGCGCATGGACAGATGAATCAGCCCCAGCATTTT,CASSLAHGQMNQPQHF
TRBJ2-4,TRBV4-1,NA,NA,TGCGCCAGCAGCCAAGGGGCGGGACTAGCCAAAAACATTCAGTACTTC,CASSQGAGLAKNIQYF
TRBJ2-1,TRBV10-3,TRBD1,many,TGTGCCATCAGTGAGTCGACAGGGGTCCATGAGCAGTTCTTC,CAISESTGVHEQFF
TRBJ2-7,TRBV28,TRBD2,many,TGTGCCAGCAGTAGCGCAGCGGGAGGGCTCTACGAGCAGTACTTC,CASSSAAGGLYEQYF
TRBJ1-3,TRBV12-3/TRBV12-4,NA,NA,TGTGCCAGCAGAACCGTCCGCGCTGGAAACACCATATATTTT,CASRTVRAGNTIYF
TRBJ2-1,TRBV7-2,NA,many,TGTGCCAGCAGCCTCACTAGGGGGAGCGGCAATGAGCAGTTCTTC,CASSLTRGSGNEQFF
TRBJ2-1,TRBV19,TRBD2,few,TGTGCCAGTAGTATTAGCGGGAGCGGTACAGGATTGTACAATGAGCAGTTCTTC,CASSISGSGTGLYNEQFF
TRBJ2-1,TRBV20-1,NA,NA,TGCAGTGCTAGAGGGGCTGCCTCCTACAATGAGCAGTTCTTC,CSARGAASYNEQFF
TRBJ2-2,TRBV7-8,NA,many,TGTGCCAGCAGCTATTACACCGGGGAGCTGTTTTTT,CASSYYTGELFF
TRBJ2-1,TRBV12-3/TRBV12-4,TRBD2,many,TGTGCCAGCAGCATTAGCGGGGTCTACAATGAGCAGTTCTTC,CASSISGVYNEQFF
TRBJ1-1,TRBV6-5,NA,few,TGTGCCAGCAGTTACTCCCTGGGAAAGGTTACTGAAGCTTTCTTT,CASSYSLGKVTEAFF
TRBJ2-5,TRBV28,TRBD2,many,TGTGCCAGCAGTTTGTCGGGAGGGCTAGGGGATAAAGAGACCCAGTACTTC,CASSLSGGLGDKETQYF
TRBJ2-1,TRBV5-4,NA,many,TGTGCCAGCAGCCCTGCAGGACGGGAGAGGGAGTTCTTC,CASSPAGREREFF
TRBJ1-1,TRBV18,TRBD1,NA,TGTGCCAGCACAAACGACAGGGCCACTGAAGCTTTCTTT,CASTNDRATEAFF
TRBJ1-5,TRBV6-5,TRBD1,many,TGTGCCAGCAGTTCCGGGACAGGGGGCAATCAGCCCCAGCATTTT,CASSSGTGGNQPQHF
TRBJ2-7,TRBV28,NA,few,TGTGCCAGCACCCCCCTACAGGGCATCTCCGACGAGCAGTACTTC,CASTPLQGISDEQYF
TRBJ2-6,TRBV11-2,NA,many,TGTGCCAGCAGCCGCCCAGGGGACCCTGGGGCCAACGTCCTGACTTTC,CASSRPGDPGANVLTF
TRBJ2-5,TRBV12-3/TRBV12-4,TRBD2,many,TGTGCCAGCAGTTTGTACGCGGGGGGTGAGACCCAGTACTTC,CASSLYAGGETQYF
TRBJ1-2,TRBV12-3/TRBV12-4,NA,many,TGTGCCAGCAGTTTGGGTAAAGCTAACTATGGCTACACCTTC,CASSLGKANYGYTF
TRBJ1-2,TRBV3-1,NA,many,TGTGCCAGCAGCCTCGCGGGGGCAGGCCAACCGTATGGCTACACCTTC,CASSLAGAGQPYGYTF
TRBJ2-7,TRBV2,TRBD2,NA,TGTGCCAGCAGCTTTCTAGCGGGAGAGACCGAGCAGTACTTC,CASSFLAGETEQYF
TRBJ1-2,TRBV13,TRBD1,few,TGTGCCAGCAGCTCACCTTTAGGACAGGGCGACTATGGCTACACCTTC,CASSSPLGQGDYGYTF
TRBJ2-7,TRBV20-1,NA,NA,TGCAGTGCCAGGAGGGGATACGAGCAGTACTTC,CSARRGYEQYF
TRBJ2-1,TRBV4-2,TRBD1,NA,TGTGCCAGCAGCCAAGAGGGGGACAGGGAACCCTACAATGAGCAGTTCTTC,CASSQEGDREPYNEQFF
TRBJ1-3,TRBV20-1,TRBD1,few,TGCAGTGCTCCGGGACAGGGGACTGCAGGAAACACCATATATTTT,CSAPGQGTAGNTIYF